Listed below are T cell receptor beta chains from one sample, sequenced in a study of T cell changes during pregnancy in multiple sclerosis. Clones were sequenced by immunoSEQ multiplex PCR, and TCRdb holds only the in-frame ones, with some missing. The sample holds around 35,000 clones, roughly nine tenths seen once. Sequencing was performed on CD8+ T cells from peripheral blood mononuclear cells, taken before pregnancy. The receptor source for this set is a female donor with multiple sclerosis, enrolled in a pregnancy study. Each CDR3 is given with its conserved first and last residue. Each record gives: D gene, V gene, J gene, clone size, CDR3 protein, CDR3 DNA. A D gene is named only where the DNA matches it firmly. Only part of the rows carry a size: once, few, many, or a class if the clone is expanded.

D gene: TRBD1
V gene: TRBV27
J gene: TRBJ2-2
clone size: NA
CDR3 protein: CASSTRQGSPTGELFF
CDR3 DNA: TGTGCCAGCAGTACCCGACAGGGATCACCCACCGGGGAGCTGTTTTTT

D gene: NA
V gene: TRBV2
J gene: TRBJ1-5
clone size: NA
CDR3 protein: CASREWGLGNQPQHF
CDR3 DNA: TGTGCCAGCAGAGAGTGGGGGCTCGGCAATCAGCCCCAGCATTTT

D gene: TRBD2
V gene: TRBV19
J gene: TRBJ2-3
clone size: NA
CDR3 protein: CASSFGLASDTQYF
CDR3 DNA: TGTGCCAGTAGTTTCGGACTAGCTTCAGATACGCAGTATTTT

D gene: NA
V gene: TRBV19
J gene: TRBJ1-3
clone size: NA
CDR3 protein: CASSIRTLSSGNTIYF
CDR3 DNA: TGTGCCAGTAGTATAAGAACTTTGAGCTCTGGAAACACCATATATTTT

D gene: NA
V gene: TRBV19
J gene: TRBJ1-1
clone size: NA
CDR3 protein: CASSIDLGQLNTEAFF
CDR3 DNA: TGTGCCAGTAGTATAGATCTTGGACAGTTGAACACTGAAGCTTTCTTT

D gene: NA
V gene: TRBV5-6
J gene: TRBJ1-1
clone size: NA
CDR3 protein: CASSSEMTGMNTEAFF
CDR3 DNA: TGTGCCAGCAGCTCGGAAATGACAGGCATGAACACTGAAGCTTTCTTT

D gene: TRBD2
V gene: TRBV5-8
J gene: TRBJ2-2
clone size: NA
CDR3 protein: CASSAGLAGTLDTGELFF
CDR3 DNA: TGTGCCAGCAGCGCGGGACTAGCGGGGACATTAGACACCGGGGAGCTGTTTTTT

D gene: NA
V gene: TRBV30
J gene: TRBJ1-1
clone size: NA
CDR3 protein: CAWSFRSWSTEAFF
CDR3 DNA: TGTGCCTGGAGTTTCCGGAGTTGGAGCACTGAAGCTTTCTTT

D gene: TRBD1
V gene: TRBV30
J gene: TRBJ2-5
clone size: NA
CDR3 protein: CAWSANRGFWETQYF
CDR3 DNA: TGTGCCTGGAGTGCCAACAGGGGGTTTTGGGAGACCCAGTACTTC

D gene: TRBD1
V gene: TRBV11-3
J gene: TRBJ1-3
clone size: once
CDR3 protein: CASSQVRDRTNGGNTIYF
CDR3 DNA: TGTGCCAGCAGCCAGGTCCGGGACAGGACTAACGGGGGAAACACCATATATTTT

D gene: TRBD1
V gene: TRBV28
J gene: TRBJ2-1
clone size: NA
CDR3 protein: CASSLGQGGYNEQFF
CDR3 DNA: TGTGCCAGCAGTCTGGGACAGGGGGGTTACAATGAGCAGTTCTTC

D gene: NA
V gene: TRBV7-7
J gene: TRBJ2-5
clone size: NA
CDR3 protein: CASSRTVGEQETQYF
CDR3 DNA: TGTGCCAGCAGCCGGACAGTAGGGGAACAAGAGACCCAGTACTTC

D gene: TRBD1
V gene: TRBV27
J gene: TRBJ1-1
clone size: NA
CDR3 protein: CASSPIGQGQNTEAFF
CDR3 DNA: TGTGCCAGCAGTCCCATAGGACAGGGCCAGAACACTGAAGCTTTCTTT

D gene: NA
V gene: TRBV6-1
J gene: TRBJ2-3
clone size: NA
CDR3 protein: CASSGRQFSTDTQYF
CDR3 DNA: TGTGCCAGCAGTGGAAGACAGTTTAGCACAGATACGCAGTATTTT

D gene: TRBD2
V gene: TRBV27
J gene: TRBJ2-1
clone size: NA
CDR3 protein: CASSFGTSYFNEQFF
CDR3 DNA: TGTGCCAGCAGTTTCGGGACTAGTTACTTCAATGAGCAGTTCTTC